This paragraph covers one T cell receptor (beta chain) sequence. The V gene lost 6 bases and the J gene lost 0 bases, with 4 bases spanning the gap. The CDR3 spans 12 residues. CDR1 LGHDT and CDR2 YNNKEL come from the germline V gene (reference sequence). Original methodology: The authors estimated nucleated cell counts from reference gene primer amplification. The method was immunoSEQ multiplex PCR; TCRdb's version includes in-frame clones alone and lacks a portion of them. V, J and clone size reflect that table, while D and trimming were determined from the DNA. Seen here are under 150,000 clones, approximately 84% observed once, and the top ten hold under 9.5%. This sample was included in a study of blood T cell repertoires in COVID-19. The overall study: Sites in the United States, Italy and Spain provided acute and convalescent COVID-19 samples. Nucleic acid was either cDNA or gDNA, and it came from T cells, B-cell-depleted T cells, or PBMCs.

The rearrangement uses TRBV3-1 (or the pseudogene TRBV3-2) and TRBJ2-3; the D is unclear. Sequenced: peripheral blood. This receptor was obtained from a woman in her thirties or forties with acute or convalescent COVID-19. The chain's CDR3 is CASSLSTDTQYF. The CDR3 DNA is TGTGCCAGCAGTCTAAGCACAGATACGCAGTATTTT.